This T cell receptor beta chain derives from a study of T-cell reconstitution after alpha-beta-depleted transplantation in children. V gave up 7 bases and J gave up 0 bases, with 11 bases separating them. Per germline, CDR1 DFQATT and CDR2 SNEGSKA (reference sequence). There are 13 residues in the CDR3. This clonotype was counted between two and nine times. Unique molecular identifiers were used to barcode this TCRbeta library. Via MiXCR, TCRdb re-called the PCR reads, giving one row per CDR3 protein. The table shows hundreds of thousands of distinct CDR3 sequences, with 16% occurring only once. The chain uses TRBV20-1 and TRBJ2-3; weak D call: TRBD2 (6 bases). The sample in question was PBMCs from the stem cell graft donor, obtained from the stem cell graft. The TCR was taken from a human donor who donated a stem cell graft to a child with acute myeloid leukemia. The CDR3 DNA is TGCAGTGTTGTAGCGGATAGCACAGATACGCAGTATTTT. Its protein is CSVVADSTDTQYF.